The 18 T cell receptor beta chains below were found in one sample sequenced in a study of graft-versus-host responses after intestinal transplantation. Generated by immunoSEQ multiplex PCR, the TCRdb table keeps only in-frame clones and is missing some. In the table there are roughly 89,000 clones, 80% to 95% of which are singletons. Their antigens remain unidentified. The sample consisted of unstimulated CD4+ T cells sorted from spleen or lymph node cells, taken before intestinal transplant. The receptors originated from a human donor who received an intestinal transplant.

The count of this clone is one. This sequence joins TRBV4-2 and TRBJ2-5, with 10 bases lining up with TRBD2. CDR1 is LGHNA and CDR2 is YNFKEQ in the germline V gene. The CDR3 consists of 14 residues. V was clipped by 4 bases and J by 3 bases; unmatched bases: 2. For the CDR3, the DNA is TGTGCCAGCAGCCTGGGGACTAGCGAAGAGACCCAGTACTTC. It translates to CASSLGTSEETQYF.

The chain combines TRBV7-2 with TRBJ1-2, with D tentatively TRBD1 (5 bases). Deletions cut 6 bases from V and 3 bases from J, with 14 bases between. The germline CDR1 and CDR2 sequences are SGHTA and FQGNSA. The CDR3 has 14 amino acids. This CDR3 reads CASRGLGGYYGYTF. CDR3 DNA sequence: TGTGCCAGCAGGGGACTCGGGGGATACTATGGCTACACCTTC.

The chain is built from TRBV5-1 and TRBJ2-1; 7 positions agree with TRBD1. Trimming took 10 bases from V and 2 from J; bases not matched to a gene: 12. Germline assignment: CDR1 SGHRS and CDR2 YFSETQ. The CDR3 loop spans 15 amino acids. Written as DNA, the CDR3 is TGCGCCGGGCAAGGGATCGGGACAGCCTACAATGAGCAGTTCTTC. It yields the protein CAGQGIGTAYNEQFF.

This clone was seen once. The chain joins TRBV7-3 to TRBJ2-2; unclear D gene. This CDR3 has 14 residues. V lost 1 base and J lost 1, with 4 bases in between. Germline CDR1 is SGHTA and CDR2 is FQGTGA. The CDR3 coding sequence is TGTGCCAGCAGCTTAAGAGTGAACACCGGGGAGCTGTTTTTT. It encodes CASSLRVNTGELFF.

The V and J genes are TRBV29-1 and TRBJ2-2; 14 bases map to TRBD2. This CDR3 contains 17 residues. V lost 4 bases to trimming and J lost 4 bases; unmatched junction nucleotides: 8. The germline CDR1 and CDR2 sequences are SQVTM and ANQGSEA. The CDR3 sequence: CSVGGLAGGLSTGELFF. In DNA form, the CDR3 reads TGCAGCGTTGGTGGACTAGCGGGAGGTTTAAGCACCGGGGAGCTGTTTTTT.

The V call is TRBV5-5, the J call TRBJ1-4; 8 positions match TRBD1. Trimming cost V 1 base and J 5 bases; bases outside gene matches: 7. CDR1 is SGHKS, CDR2 YYEKEE, per germline (reference sequence). CDR3 length: 16 residues. CDR3 protein: CASSLMSGQGNEKLFF. For the CDR3, the DNA is TGTGCCAGCAGCTTGATGTCAGGACAGGGAAATGAAAAACTGTTTTTT.

The chain joins TRBV7-9 to TRBJ2-7; 10 bases are a match to TRBD2. The germline V gene encodes CDR1 SEHNR and CDR2 FQNEAQ (reference sequence). This CDR3 has 15 residues. The V segment lost 3 bases and the J segment 4 bases; nucleotides outside the gene matches: 6. In DNA, the CDR3 is TGTGCCAGCAGCTTGGTTACTAGCGGGGAATACGAGCAGTACTTC. Translating gives CASSLVTSGEYEQYF.

This clone was seen once. In DNA, the CDR3 is TGTGCCAGCAGCCCAAGCCAACAGGTCTATAATTCACCCCTCCACTTT. This translates into CASSPSQQVYNSPLHF. V is TRBV14 and J is TRBJ1-6; TRBD1 is a possible D gene (5 bases). The CDR3 runs 16 residues. V lost 4 bases and J 3 bases, leaving 13 bases between the germline ends. CDR1 and CDR2 (germline): SGHDN, FVKESK.

The chain employs TRBV29-1 and TRBJ1-3; D possibly corresponds to TRBD1 (5 bases). Germline CDR1 reads SQVTM; CDR2 reads ANQGSEA. The CDR3 contains 13 residues. The germline V and J ends were trimmed by 3 bases and 0 bases, with 6 bases remaining between them. This CDR3 reads CSVDDSSGNTIYF. The CDR3 nucleotides read TGCAGCGTTGATGACAGCTCTGGAAACACCATATATTTT.

The chain is built from TRBV5-1 and TRBJ1-1, with 12 bases fitting TRBD1. The CDR3 runs 18 residues. CDR1 SGHRS and CDR2 YFSETQ come from the germline V gene. The junction had 13 bases not matched to a gene; V was cut back by 3 bases and J by 4 bases. This chain's CDR3 is CASSSGQGAELLGTEAFF. In nucleotides, the CDR3 is TGCGCCAGCAGCTCGGGACAGGGGGCAGAGTTGTTGGGCACTGAAGCTTTCTTT.

The chain links TRBV5-6 to TRBJ2-7; D might be TRBD2 (6 bases). The length of the CDR3 is 13 residues. V was cut by 2 bases and J by 5 bases, with 11 bases left in between. Germline V gene data show CDR1 as SGHDT and CDR2 as YYEEEE. The CDR3 here is CASSFWGVDEQYF. The DNA for the CDR3 is TGTGCCAGCAGCTTTTGGGGGGTGGACGAGCAGTACTTC.

The chain uses TRBV9 and TRBJ2-5, with D unclear. V lost 0 bases, J lost 2 bases, and 11 bases lay in between. The CDR3 length is 15 residues. Germline CDR1 and CDR2: SGDLS and YYNGEE. The CDR3 is CASSVATNLQETQYF. CDR3 nucleotide sequence: TGTGCCAGCAGCGTAGCTACTAATCTGCAAGAGACCCAGTACTTC.

The table lists this clone with a few counts. The genes are TRBV2 and TRBJ2-7; D is undetermined. Trimming stripped 4 bases from V and 3 bases from J, with 7 bases between. Germline assignment: CDR1 SNHLY and CDR2 FYNNEI. The CDR3 extends over 12 amino acids. The CDR3 loop reads CASSGTGYEQYF. The CDR3 DNA reads as TGTGCCAGCAGTGGAACTGGCTACGAGCAGTACTTC.

The rearrangement links TRBV5-1 to TRBJ2-5; 12 bases are a match to TRBD2. V shed 2 bases and J 5 bases; nucleotides not matched to a gene: 7. CDR1 is SGHRS and CDR2 is YFSETQ in the germline V gene. The CDR3 covers 16 residues. The CDR3, as DNA: TGCGCCAGCAGCTTTCTTCCCGGGACTAGCGGGGAGACCCAGTACTTC. As protein: CASSFLPGTSGETQYF.

This chain links TRBV4-2 with TRBJ2-7; weak D call: TRBD2 (6 bases). The CDR3 extends over 17 amino acids. Per germline, CDR1 LGHNA and CDR2 YNFKEQ. Trimming stripped 5 bases from V and 3 bases from J, with 23 bases between. CDR3: CASSGQPGLRGLYEQYF. As DNA, the CDR3 is TGTGCCAGCAGCGGGCAACCGGGACTCAGAGGACTCTACGAGCAGTACTTC.

This clone was counted only a few times. The chain uses TRBV4-1 and TRBJ1-3, with 8 bases that match TRBD1. V gave up 1 base and J gave up 0 bases; unmatched junction bases: 8. CDR1 and CDR2 from the germline V gene are MGHRA and YSYEKL. This CDR3 spans 18 amino acids. The CDR3 sequence is CASSQGTGRSSSGNTIYF. CDR3 sequence (DNA): TGCGCCAGCAGCCAAGGGACAGGGAGATCAAGCTCTGGAAACACCATATATTTT.

This clone occurred once. The CDR3 nucleotides are TGCGCCAGCAGTGAAGGGGTTACCAACTCCTACGAGCAGTACTTC. It is translated as CASSEGVTNSYEQYF. The chain is built from TRBV10-1 and TRBJ2-7; maybe TRBD1 (5 bases). Germline V gene sequence: CDR1 WNHNN, CDR2 SYGVQD (reference sequence). The CDR3 has 15 residues. V was clipped by 3 bases and J by 0 bases, with 12 bases between them.

The J gene is TRBJ1-6, the V gene TRBV6-6; 11 nucleotides align to TRBD1. Germline loops: CDR1 MNHNY, CDR2 SVGAGI (reference sequence). Trimming removed 5 bases from V and 6 bases from J; junction bases left unmatched: 6. This CDR3 has 16 amino acids. Here the CDR3 reads CASSAGQGARNSPLHF. The CDR3 DNA sequence: TGTGCCAGCAGTGCCGGACAGGGGGCTCGTAATTCACCCCTCCACTTT.